This TCR beta chain was recovered during a study of blood T cell repertoires in COVID-19. For the study at large: The United States, Italy and Spain provided the acute and convalescent COVID-19 samples.

With 6 bases clipped from V and 3 bases from J, the junction kept 5 bases outside the gene matches. The germline CDR1 and CDR2 sequences are LNHDA and SQIVND (reference sequence). CDR3 length equals 14 residues. In the study's own analysis: Amplification of reference gene primers was used by the study to estimate nucleated cell counts. Generated by immunoSEQ multiplex PCR, the TCRdb table keeps only in-frame clones and is missing some. V and J calls and clone size are those listed in that table; D and trimming were worked out from the DNA. The sample records about 20,000 clones, 80% to 90% being singletons.

J is TRBJ2-7 and V is TRBV19; 10 nucleotides align to TRBD1. The sequence derives from a human donor in a cohort sampled during active COVID-19. The sample consisted of peripheral blood. The CDR3 nucleotides are TGTGCCAGTAGCCCCGGACAGGGGGGCTACGAGCAGTACTTC. Its protein product is CASSPGQGGYEQYF.